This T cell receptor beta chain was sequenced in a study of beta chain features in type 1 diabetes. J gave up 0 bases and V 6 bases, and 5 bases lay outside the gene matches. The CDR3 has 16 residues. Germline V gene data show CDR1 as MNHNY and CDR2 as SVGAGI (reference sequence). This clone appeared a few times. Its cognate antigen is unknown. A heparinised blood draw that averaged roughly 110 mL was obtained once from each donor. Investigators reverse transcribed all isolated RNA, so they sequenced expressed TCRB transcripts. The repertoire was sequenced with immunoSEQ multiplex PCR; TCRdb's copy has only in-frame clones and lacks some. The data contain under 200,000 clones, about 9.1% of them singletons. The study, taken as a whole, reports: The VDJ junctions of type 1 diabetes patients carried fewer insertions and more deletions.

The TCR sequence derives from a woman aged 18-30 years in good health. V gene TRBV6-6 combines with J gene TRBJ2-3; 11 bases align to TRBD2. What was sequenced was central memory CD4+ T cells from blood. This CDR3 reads CASRPTSGVSTDTQYF. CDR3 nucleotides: TGTGCCAGCAGACCGACTAGCGGGGTTAGCACAGATACGCAGTATTTT.